Below, one T cell receptor beta chain is given with its context. The target antigen is unknown. A much larger clonotype is one base distant, so this may be a read error. The V gene lost 3 bases and the J gene lost 1 base, with 6 bases spanning the gap. This CDR3 has 13 residues. This specimen comes from a study of glioma-infiltrating T cells. Study results and limitations: Non-neoplastic patients had below-expected tissue-blood divergence, while all gliomas exceeded expectation. CDR3 overlap between tissue and blood was very small.

TCR alpha and beta CDR3 regions were amplified from RNA using iRepertoire nested multiplex PCR. Input was roughly 100-450 ng of tissue mRNA or PBMC total RNA. TCRdb recomputed calls from the multiplex PCR reads with MiXCR, one row per CDR3 protein. The sample has roughly 120,000 distinct CDR3 sequences, around 23% seen once. The chain employs TRBV12-3 or TRBV12-4 and TRBJ1-1; D gene unclear. The receptor's source is a human donor with low-grade glioma or glioblastoma, undergoing nonglioma brain surgery, or in good health (not recorded which). Sequenced input: glioma tissue, nonneoplastic brain tissue, or PBMCs (not recorded which). CDR3 DNA: TGTGCCAGCAGTTTTGCGGCGAACACTGAAGCTTTCTTT. It is translated as CASSFAANTEAFF.